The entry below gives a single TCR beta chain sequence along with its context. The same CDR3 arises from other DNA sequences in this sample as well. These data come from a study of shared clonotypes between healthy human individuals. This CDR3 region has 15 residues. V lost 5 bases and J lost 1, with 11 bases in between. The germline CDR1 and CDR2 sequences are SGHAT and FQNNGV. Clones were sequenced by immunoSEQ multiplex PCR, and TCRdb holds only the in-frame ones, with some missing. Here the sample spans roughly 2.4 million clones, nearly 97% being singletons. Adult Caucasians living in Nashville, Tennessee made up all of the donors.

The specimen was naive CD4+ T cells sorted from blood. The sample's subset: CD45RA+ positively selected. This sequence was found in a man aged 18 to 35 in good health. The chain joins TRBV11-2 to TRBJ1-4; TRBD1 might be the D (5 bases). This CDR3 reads CASSLGGRTNEKLFF. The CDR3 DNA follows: TGTGCCAGCAGCCTGGGGGGGAGAACTAATGAAAAACTGTTTTTT. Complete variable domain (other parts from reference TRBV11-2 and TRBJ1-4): EAGVAQSPRYKIIEKRQSVAFWCNPISGHATLYWYQQILGQGPKLLIQFQNNGVVDDSQLPKDRFSAERLKGVDSTLKIQPAKLEDSAVYLCASSLGGRTNEKLFFGSGTQLSVL.